This T cell receptor (beta chain) was sequenced for a study of T cells in Graves' hyperthyroidism and ophthalmopathy. This clonotype was seen ten or more times. Cells are PBMCs isolated from approximately 9.2 ml of fresh blood. TCR beta CDR3 region amplification was performed from RNA transcripts. The TCR CDR3 first-round RT-PCR relied on the HTBI primer set. Via MiXCR, TCRdb re-called the multiplex PCR reads, giving one row per CDR3 protein. The table shows around 690,000 distinct CDR3 sequences, with roughly 17% occurring only once. This clonotype was obtained from a middle-aged man with Graves' hyperthyroidism. What was sequenced was blood.

The CDR3 is CASSLGGGARNQPQHF. DNA of the CDR3: TGTGCCAGCAGTTTGGGCGGAGGGGCTCGCAATCAGCCCCAGCATTTT. The chain uses TRBV12-3 or TRBV12-4 and TRBJ1-5; tentative D call: TRBD1 (5 bases). V was shortened by 3 bases and J by 2 bases, with 14 bases between the two germline ends. This CDR3 is built from 16 residues.